This T cell receptor beta chain was captured by sequencing in a study of blood T cell repertoires in COVID-19. The wider study: There were acute and convalescent COVID-19 samples, and they came from the United States, Italy and Spain. Nucleic acid was either cDNA or gDNA, and it came from T cells, B-cell-depleted T cells, or PBMCs.

In the original analysis: Estimated nucleated cell counts came from reference gene primer amplification. Assay used: immunoSEQ multiplex PCR; TCRdb lists only in-frame clones, some missing. The V and J calls and clone size were taken over from that table, and D and trimming were inferred from the DNA. This sample has tens of thousands of clones; roughly 80% occur once, and the top ten carry around 3.7%. This CDR3 is built from 13 residues. Germline V CDR1 and CDR2: ENHRY, SYGVKD. V was shortened by 8 bases and J by 0 bases, with 10 bases between the two germline ends. This sequence joins TRBV10-3 and TRBJ1-1; no definite D call. This sequence was found in a woman between 40 and 55 years old with acute COVID-19. Sequencing was done on a sample of PBMCs or T cells enriched from blood (not recorded which). This chain's CDR3 is CAIEADMNTEAFF. The CDR3 coding sequence is TGTGCCATCGAGGCAGATATGAACACTGAAGCTTTCTTT.